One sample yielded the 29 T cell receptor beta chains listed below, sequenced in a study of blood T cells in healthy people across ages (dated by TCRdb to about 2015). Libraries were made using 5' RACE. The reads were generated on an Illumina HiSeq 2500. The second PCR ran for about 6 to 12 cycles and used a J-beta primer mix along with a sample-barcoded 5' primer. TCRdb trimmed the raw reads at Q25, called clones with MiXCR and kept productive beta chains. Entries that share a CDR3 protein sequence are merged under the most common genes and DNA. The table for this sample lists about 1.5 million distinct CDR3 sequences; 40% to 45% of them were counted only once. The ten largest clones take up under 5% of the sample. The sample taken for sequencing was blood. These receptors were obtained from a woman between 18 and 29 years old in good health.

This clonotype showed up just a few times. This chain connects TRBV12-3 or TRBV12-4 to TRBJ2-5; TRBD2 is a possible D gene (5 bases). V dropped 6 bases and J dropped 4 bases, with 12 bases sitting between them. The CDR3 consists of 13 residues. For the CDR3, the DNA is TGTGCCAGCAGGCCTGAGGGTGGAGAGACCCAGTACTTC. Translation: CASRPEGGETQYF.

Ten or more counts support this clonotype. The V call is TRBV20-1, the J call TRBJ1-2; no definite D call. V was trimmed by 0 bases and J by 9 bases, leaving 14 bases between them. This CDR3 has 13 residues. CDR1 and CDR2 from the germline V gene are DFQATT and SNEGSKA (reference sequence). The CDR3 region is CSARDPQYRSYTF. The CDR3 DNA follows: TGCAGTGCTAGAGATCCCCAATACCGAAGCTACACCTTC.

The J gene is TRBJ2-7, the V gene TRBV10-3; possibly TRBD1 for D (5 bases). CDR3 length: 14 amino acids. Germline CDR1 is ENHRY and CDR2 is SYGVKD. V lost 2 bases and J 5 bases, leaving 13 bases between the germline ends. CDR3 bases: TGTGCCATCAGTGAGGTCCAGGGAAGAGACGAGCAGTACTTC. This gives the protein CAISEVQGRDEQYF.

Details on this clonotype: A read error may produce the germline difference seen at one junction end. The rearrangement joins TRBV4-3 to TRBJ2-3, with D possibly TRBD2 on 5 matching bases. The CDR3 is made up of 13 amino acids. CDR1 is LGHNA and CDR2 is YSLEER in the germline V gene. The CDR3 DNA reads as TGCACCAGCAGCCAAGAGGGCGGGGATACGCAGTATTTT. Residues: CTSSQEGGDTQYF.

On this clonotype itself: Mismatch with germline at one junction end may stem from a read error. Here the CDR3 reads CASSWDRRSNNEQFF. Written as DNA, the CDR3 is TGTGCCAGCAGCTGGGACCGGCGCTCCAACAATGAGCAGTTCTTC. The V and J genes are TRBV11-1 and TRBJ2-1; D may be TRBD1 or TRBD2 (5 bases each). The CDR3 is 15 amino acids. The germline V gene encodes CDR1 SGHAT and CDR2 FQDESV (reference sequence).

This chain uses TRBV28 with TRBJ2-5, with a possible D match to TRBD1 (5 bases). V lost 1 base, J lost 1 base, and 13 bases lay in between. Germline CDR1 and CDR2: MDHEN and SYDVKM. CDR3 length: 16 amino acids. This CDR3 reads CASSLFTGYFQETQYF. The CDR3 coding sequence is TGTGCCAGCAGTTTATTCACAGGCTATTTCCAAGAGACCCAGTACTTC.

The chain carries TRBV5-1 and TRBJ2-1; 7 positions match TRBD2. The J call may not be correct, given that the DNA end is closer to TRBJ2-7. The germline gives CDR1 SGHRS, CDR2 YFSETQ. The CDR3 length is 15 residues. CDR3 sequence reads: CASSLVGTTYNEQYF. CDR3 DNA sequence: TGCGCCAGCAGCTTGGTAGGGACTACCTACAATGAGCAGTACTTC.

In DNA, the CDR3 is TGTGCCAGCAGTTACCAGGCTAGCGGGGGCACAGATACGCAGTATTTT. It is translated as CASSYQASGGTDTQYF. The chain joins TRBV6-2 or TRBV6-3 to TRBJ2-3; 9 bases match TRBD2. V lost 2 bases and J lost 1; bases outside the gene matches: 4. The CDR3 length is 16 residues. Germline V CDR1 and CDR2: MNHEY, SVGEGT.

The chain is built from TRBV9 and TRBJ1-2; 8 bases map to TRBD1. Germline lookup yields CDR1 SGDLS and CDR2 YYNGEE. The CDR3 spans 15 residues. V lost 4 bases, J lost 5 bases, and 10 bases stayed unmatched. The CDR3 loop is CASSSRTGRGYGYTF. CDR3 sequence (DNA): TGTGCCAGCAGCTCCCGGACAGGGAGGGGATATGGCTACACCTTC.

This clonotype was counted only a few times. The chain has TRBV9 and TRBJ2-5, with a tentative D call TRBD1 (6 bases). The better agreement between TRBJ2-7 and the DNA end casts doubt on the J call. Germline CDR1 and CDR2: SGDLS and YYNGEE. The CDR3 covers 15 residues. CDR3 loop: CASSRGGPDAYEQYF. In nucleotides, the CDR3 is TGTGCCAGCAGCCGAGGGGGTCCCGATGCCTACGAGCAGTACTTC.

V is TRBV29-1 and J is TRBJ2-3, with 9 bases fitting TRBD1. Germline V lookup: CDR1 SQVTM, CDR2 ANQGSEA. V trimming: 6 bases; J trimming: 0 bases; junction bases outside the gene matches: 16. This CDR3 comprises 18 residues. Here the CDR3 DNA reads TGCAGCGTCTCCCCCCCAGAACTCGGGACAGGGAGCACAGATACGCAGTATTTT. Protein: CSVSPPELGTGSTDTQYF.

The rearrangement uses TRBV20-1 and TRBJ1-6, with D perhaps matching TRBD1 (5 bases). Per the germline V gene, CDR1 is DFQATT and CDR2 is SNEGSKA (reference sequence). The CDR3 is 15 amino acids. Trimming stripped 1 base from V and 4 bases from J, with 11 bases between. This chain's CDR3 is CSARGGTAYNSPLHF. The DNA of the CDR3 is TGCAGTGCTAGAGGGGGGACCGCGTATAATTCACCCCTCCACTTT.

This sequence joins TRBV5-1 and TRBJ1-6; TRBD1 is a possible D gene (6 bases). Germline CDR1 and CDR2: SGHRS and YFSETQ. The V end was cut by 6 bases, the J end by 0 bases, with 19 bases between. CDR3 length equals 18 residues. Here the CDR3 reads CASKPVGGASSYNSPLHF. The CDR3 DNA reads TGCGCCAGCAAACCTGTCGGGGGGGCGAGCTCCTATAATTCACCCCTCCACTTT.

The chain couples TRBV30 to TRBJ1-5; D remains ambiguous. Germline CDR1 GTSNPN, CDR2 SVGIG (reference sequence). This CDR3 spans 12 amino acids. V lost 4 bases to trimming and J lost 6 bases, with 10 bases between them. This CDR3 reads CAWNGVGQPQHF. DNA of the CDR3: TGTGCCTGGAACGGTGTGGGTCAGCCCCAGCATTTT. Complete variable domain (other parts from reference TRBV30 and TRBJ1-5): SQTIHQWPATLVQPVGSPLSLECTVEGTSNPNLYWYRQAAGRGLQLLFYSVGIGQISSEVPQNLSASRPQDRQFILSSKKLLLSDSGFYLCAWNGVGQPQHFGDGTRLSIL.

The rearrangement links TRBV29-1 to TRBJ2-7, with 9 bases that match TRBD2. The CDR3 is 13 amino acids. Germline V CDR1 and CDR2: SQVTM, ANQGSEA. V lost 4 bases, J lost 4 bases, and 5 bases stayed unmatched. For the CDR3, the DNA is TGCAGCGTTGGTAGCGGGAGAACGTACGAGCAGTACTTC. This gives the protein CSVGSGRTYEQYF.

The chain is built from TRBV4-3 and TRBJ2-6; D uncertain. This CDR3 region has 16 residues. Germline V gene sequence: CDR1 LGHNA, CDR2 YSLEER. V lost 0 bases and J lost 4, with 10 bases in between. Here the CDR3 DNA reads TGCGCCAGCAGCCAAGAACGGCCCATGGGGGCCAACGTCCTGACTTTC. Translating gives CASSQERPMGANVLTF.

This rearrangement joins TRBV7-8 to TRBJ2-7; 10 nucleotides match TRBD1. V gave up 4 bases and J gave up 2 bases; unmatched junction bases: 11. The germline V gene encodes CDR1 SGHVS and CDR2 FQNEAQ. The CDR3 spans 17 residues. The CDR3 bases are TGTGCCAGCAGCTATCGGGACAGGGGCGATATTACCTACGAGCAGTACTTC. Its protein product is CASSYRDRGDITYEQYF. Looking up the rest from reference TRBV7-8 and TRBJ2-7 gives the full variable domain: GAGVSQSPRYKVAKRGQDVALRCDPISGHVSLFWYQQALGQGPEFLTYFQNEAQLDKSGLPSDRFFAERPEGSVSTLKIQRTQQEDSAVYLCASSYRDRGDITYEQYFGPGTRLTVT.

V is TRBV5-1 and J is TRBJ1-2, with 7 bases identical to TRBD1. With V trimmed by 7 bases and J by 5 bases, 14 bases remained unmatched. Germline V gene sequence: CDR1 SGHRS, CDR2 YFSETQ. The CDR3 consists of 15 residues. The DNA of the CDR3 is TGCGCCAGCCGTCGCGGGACAGCAATTCTTTATGGCTACACCTTC. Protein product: CASRRGTAILYGYTF.

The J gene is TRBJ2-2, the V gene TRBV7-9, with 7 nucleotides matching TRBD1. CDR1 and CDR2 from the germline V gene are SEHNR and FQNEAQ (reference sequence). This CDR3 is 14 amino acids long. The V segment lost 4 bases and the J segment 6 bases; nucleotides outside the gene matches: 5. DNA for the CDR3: TGTGCCAGCAGCTACAGGGGTGGCCCCGGGGAGCTGTTTTTT. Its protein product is CASSYRGGPGELFF.

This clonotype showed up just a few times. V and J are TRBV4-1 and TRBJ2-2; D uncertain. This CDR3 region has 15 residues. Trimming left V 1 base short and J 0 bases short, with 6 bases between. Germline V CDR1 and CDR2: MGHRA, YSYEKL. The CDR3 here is CASSQGFTNTGELFF. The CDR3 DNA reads TGCGCCAGCAGCCAAGGGTTCACGAACACCGGGGAGCTGTTTTTT.

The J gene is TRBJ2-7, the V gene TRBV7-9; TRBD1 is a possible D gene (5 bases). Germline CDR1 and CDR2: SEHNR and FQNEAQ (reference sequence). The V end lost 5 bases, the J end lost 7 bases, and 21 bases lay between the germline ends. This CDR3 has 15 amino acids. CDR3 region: CASSPPGFSYNEQYF. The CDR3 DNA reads TGTGCCAGCAGCCCACCAGGGTTCTCCTACAATGAGCAGTACTTC.

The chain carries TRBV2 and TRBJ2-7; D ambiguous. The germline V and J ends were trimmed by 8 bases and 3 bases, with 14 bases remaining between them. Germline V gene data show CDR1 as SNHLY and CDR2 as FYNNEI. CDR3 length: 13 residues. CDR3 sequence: CASRGTFYYEQYF. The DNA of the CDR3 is TGTGCCAGCCGAGGCACCTTTTACTACGAGCAGTACTTC.

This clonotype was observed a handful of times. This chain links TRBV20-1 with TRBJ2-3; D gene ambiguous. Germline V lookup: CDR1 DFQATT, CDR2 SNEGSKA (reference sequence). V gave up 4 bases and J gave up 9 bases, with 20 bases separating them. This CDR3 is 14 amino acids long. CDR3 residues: CSAIVTNTLGTQYF. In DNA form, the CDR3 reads TGCAGTGCTATTGTGACAAACACCCTGGGGACGCAGTATTTT.

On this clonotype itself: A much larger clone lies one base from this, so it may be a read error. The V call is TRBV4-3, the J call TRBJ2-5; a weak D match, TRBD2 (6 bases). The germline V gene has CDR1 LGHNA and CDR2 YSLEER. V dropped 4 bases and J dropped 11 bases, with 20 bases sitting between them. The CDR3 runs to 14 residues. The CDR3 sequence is CASSPQLAYNEQYF. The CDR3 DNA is TGCGCCAGCAGCCCACAACTAGCTTACAATGAGCAGTACTTC.

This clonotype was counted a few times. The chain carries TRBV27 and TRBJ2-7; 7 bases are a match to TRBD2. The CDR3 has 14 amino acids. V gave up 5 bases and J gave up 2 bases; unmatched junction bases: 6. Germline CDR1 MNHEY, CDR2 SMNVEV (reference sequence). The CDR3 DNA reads TGTGCCAGCAGTCCTAGCGGAGGCACCTACGAGCAGTACTTC. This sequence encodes CASSPSGGTYEQYF.

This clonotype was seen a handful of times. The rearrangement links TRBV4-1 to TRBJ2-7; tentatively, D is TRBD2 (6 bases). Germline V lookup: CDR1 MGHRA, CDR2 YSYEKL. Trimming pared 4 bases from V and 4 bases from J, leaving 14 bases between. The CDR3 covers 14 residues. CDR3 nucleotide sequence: TGCGCCAGCAGCCCCCAACTAGCCATTTACGAGCAGTACTTC. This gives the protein CASSPQLAIYEQYF.

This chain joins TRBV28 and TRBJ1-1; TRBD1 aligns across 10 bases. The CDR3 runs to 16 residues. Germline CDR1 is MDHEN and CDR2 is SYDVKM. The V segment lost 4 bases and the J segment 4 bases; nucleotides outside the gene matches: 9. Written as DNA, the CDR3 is TGTGCCAGCAGTTCCGGGACAGGGGAGGATATCACTGAAGCTTTCTTT. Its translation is CASSSGTGEDITEAFF.

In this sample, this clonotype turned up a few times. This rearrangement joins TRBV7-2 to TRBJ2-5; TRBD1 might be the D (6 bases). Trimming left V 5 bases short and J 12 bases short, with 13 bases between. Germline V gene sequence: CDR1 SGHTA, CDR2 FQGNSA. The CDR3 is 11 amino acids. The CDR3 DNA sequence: TGTGCCAGCAGCCAACGACAGGCTGAGTACTTC. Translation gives CASSQRQAEYF.

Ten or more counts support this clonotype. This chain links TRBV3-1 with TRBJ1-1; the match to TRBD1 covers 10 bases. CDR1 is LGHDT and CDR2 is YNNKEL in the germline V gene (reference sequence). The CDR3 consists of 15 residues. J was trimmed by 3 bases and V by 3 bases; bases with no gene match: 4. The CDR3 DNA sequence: TGTGCCAGCAGCCAGGGACAGGGGATTGACACTGAAGCTTTCTTT. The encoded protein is CASSQGQGIDTEAFF. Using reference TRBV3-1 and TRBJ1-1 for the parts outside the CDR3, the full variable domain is DTAVSQTPKYLVTQMGNDKSIKCEQNLGHDTMYWYKQDSKKFLKIMFSYNNKELIINETVPNRFSPKSPDKAHLNLHINSLELGDSAVYFCASSQGQGIDTEAFFGQGTRLTVV.